This T cell receptor beta chain was sequenced for a study of patients and donors after allogeneic stem cell transplantation. TCRdb used MiXCR to reprocess the RT-PCR reads, holding one entry per CDR3 protein. The profile shows hundreds of thousands of distinct CDR3 sequences, 16% of them singletons. This CDR3 spans 15 amino acids. Germline CDR1 reads MNHEY; CDR2 reads SMNVEV (reference sequence). V shed 3 bases and J 4 bases; nucleotides not matched to a gene: 7. This sequence was found in a human donor who was either an allogeneic HSCT recipient or a stem cell or donor lymphocyte infusion donor (not recorded which). It is not recorded whose cells these are; they may come from a transplant donor. The rearrangement links TRBV27 to TRBJ2-3; 7 bases line up with TRBD2. Sequencing input: blood, either unsorted or a sorted T cell fraction (not recorded which). CDR3 nucleotide sequence: TGTGCCAGCAGTTTTGGGGCAGGGAGGGCAGATACGCAGTATTTT. This gives the protein CASSFGAGRADTQYF.